This T cell receptor beta chain is drawn from a study of cytotoxic CD8 clonotypes in ibrutinib-treated CLL. Study findings and constraints: Clonality was higher at ibrutinib response and returned toward baseline at progression.

As to this clone: Its antigen is not identified.

Trimming stripped 6 bases from V and 6 bases from J, with 14 bases between. This CDR3 spans 13 amino acids. CDR1 is SNHLY and CDR2 is FYNNEI in the germline V gene. Repertoires were generated with immunoSEQ multiplex PCR, while TCRdb's copy carries only in-frame clones and drops some. Found here are some 150,000 clones, 60% to 85% of them singletons; the top ten hold around 4.9%. The chain combines TRBV2 with TRBJ1-2, with D unresolved. The source was PBMCs, collected after 24 months of ibrutinib treatment. The TCR originated in a human donor with chronic lymphocytic leukemia. The CDR3 coding sequence is TGTGCCAGCAGCCCCTCCCAGGCCAATGGCTACACCTTC. This gives the protein CASSPSQANGYTF.